Described below is a single TCR beta chain sequence and its context. It has no known antigen specificity. Base quality data are lacking; no much larger clone is found one base away. This specimen belongs to a study of molecular identifiers for immune sequencing clone quantification listed by TCRdb under 2018. In the study overall: For a replicate experiment, RNA from around 20,000 or 100,000 naive CD8 T cells was divided into five aliquots, and four of the five aliquots were sequenced. CD8 T cells were used in a methods study to benchmark molecular-identifier clustering-based TCR repertoire sequencing (MIDCIRS) and TCR RNA copy counting.

Naive CD8 T cell libraries were made from roughly 18,000 to 920,000 sorted cells using 10%, 30% or 50% of purified RNA. On a BD FACSAria II, naive CD8 T cells were FACS-sorted as CD8+CD4-CCR7+CD45RA+ and collected into RLT Plus buffer. To test detection sensitivity, Jurkat RNA equal to ten TCR copies was added to samples of about 20,000-1,000,000 naive CD8 T cells. CD8 T cells were enriched using RosetteSep CD8+ T Cell Enrichment Cocktail and Ficoll-Paque, and the enriched cells then underwent ACK red cell lysis. V was cut back by 8 bases and J by 2 bases, leaving a gap of 10 bases between them. From the germline V gene, CDR1 is SNHLY and CDR2 is FYNNEI. Including the terminal cysteine and phenylalanine, the CDR3 comprises 12 residues. The CDR3 DNA has 36 bases and is translated from base 1. The library was produced with PCR. The reads were generated on a NextSeq 500. Bulk TCR libraries were prepared as previously described, using TCR primers listed in Table S5. Purification of total RNA was performed with the Qiagen AllPrep DNA/RNA kit. Before analysis, reads from multiple sequencing runs of the same library were pooled. The published analysis was carried out like this. Reads were retained only if an exact TCR constant sequence was present, and the retained reads were trimmed to 150 nt and grouped according to their 12-nt molecular barcodes. Reads within each barcode group were sub-clustered using a 15% Levenshtein threshold, and quality-weighted consensus sequences were constructed for each RNA molecule. Non-functional sequences were filtered out, along with any lower-count sequence sitting one edit away from another sequence. Barcode sub-clusters with fewer than 20% of the maximum read count were removed, based on fitting two negative binomial distributions. TCRdb's own reprocessing of the public reads used fastp at Q25 and MiXCR and kept productive beta chains. CDR3 protein sequences are deduplicated, and each keeps its most common genes and DNA. None of the V and J calls come from the authors' own analysis; TCRdb made them. The sample table holds about 320,000 distinct CDR3 sequences, of which roughly a quarter were seen once. Together, the top ten hold around 0.74% of the sample.

On the study overall, not on this receptor specifically: Approximately 3.3 recovered TCR RNA copies per cell were obtained by modeling, versus about 9 by digital PCR, implying a capture efficiency of about 30%. The sizes of highly expanded clones could end up underestimated when identical TCR molecules share a barcode. A single cell's worth of spiked-in Jurkat TCR RNA was reported detectable even among one million naive CD8 T cells. Clones above 20 RNA copies held over 97% of molecules in CMV-specific effector cells but under 1% in naive cells. Without barcode sub-clustering, chimeric consensus sequences inflated TCR diversity; chimeras reached as high as 47%. Naive libraries contained spiked-in Jurkat TCR RNA (around eleven copies' worth), which is not part of the donor repertoire.

The chain is made from TRBV2 and TRBJ2-7, with TRBD2 tentatively as D gene (5 bases match). The specimen sequenced was naive CD8+ T cells from blood, with Jurkat cell RNA spiked in. The cell subset or site label here, explained by the study, means: FACS-sorted CD8+CD4-CCR7+CD45RA+ naive T cells. This clonotype originated in a human donor in good health. Some libraries in this study had Jurkat cell RNA spiked in. The CDR3 has the sequence CASGAGPYEQYF. Here is the DNA: TGTGCCAGCGGCGCGGGCCCCTACGAGCAGTACTTC. The full variable domain, completed from the reference TRBV2 and TRBJ2-7 proteins outside the CDR3, reads EPEVTQTPSHQVTQMGQEVILRCVPISNHLYFYWYRQILGQKVEFLVSFYNNEISEKSEIFDDQFSVERPDGSNFTLKIRSTKLEDSAMYFCASGAGPYEQYFGPGTRLTVT.